Only a few counts were recorded for the clone carrying this TCR beta chain. As for time point: blood at routine non-recurrence follow-up after resection. Unsorted tumor, nontumor lung tissue or cryopreserved PBMC supplied the whole RNA. This sample was included in a study of spatial heterogeneity in lung cancer. MiXCR, run by TCRdb on the 5' RACE reads, gives a single entry per CDR3 protein. The sample has 110,000 or so distinct CDR3 sequences, 11% seen once; the top ten hold roughly a quarter. V was clipped by 7 bases and J by 3 bases; unmatched bases: 8. This CDR3 comprises 14 residues. CDR1 is SGHRS and CDR2 is YFSETQ in the germline V gene.

Material: PBMCs, obtained at follow-up. The receptor's source is a female donor with early-stage non-small cell lung cancer. The chain combines TRBV5-1 with TRBJ2-7, with TRBD2 matching 9 bases. The CDR3 bases are TGCGCCAGCCGGCGACTAGCGGAGAACTACGAGCAGTACTTC. It translates to CASRRLAENYEQYF.